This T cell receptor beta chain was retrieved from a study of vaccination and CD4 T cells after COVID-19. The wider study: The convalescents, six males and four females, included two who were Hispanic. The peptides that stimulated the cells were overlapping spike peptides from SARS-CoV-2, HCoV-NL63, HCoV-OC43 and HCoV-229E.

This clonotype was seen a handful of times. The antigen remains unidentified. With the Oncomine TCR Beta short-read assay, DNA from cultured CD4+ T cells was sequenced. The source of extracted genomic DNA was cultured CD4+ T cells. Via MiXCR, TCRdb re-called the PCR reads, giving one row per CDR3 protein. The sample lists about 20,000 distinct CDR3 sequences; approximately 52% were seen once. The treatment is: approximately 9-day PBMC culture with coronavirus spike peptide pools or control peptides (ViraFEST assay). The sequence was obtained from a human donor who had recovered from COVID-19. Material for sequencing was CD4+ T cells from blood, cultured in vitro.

CDR3 residues: CSVVAPGTGLYGYTF. For the CDR3, the DNA is TGCAGTGTCGTTGCTCCCGGGACAGGACTCTATGGCTACACCTTC. This chain joins TRBV20-1 and TRBJ1-2, with TRBD1 identical over 8 bases. CDR1 DFQATT and CDR2 SNEGSKA come from the germline V gene (reference sequence). V gave up 7 bases and J gave up 4 bases; unmatched junction bases: 14. The CDR3 runs to 15 residues.